This record looks at one T cell receptor (beta chain) sequence and its context. This clonotype was seen many times. Its antigen specificity is not known. One base away there is no much larger clone; base qualities are not given. The data belong to a study of prognosis after radiotherapy for stage I lung cancer (dated by TCRdb to the early 2020s). With regard to the full study: Between early 2018 and January 2019, roughly 19 patients with stage I NSCLC were enrolled in Nanjing, China. Ages in the cohort of about a dozen men and more than 5 women ranged from roughly 50 to 85 years, with a median of 74. On tumor histology, 11 to 12 patients had adenocarcinoma and more than 5 had squamous cell carcinoma. For each of the roughly 20 patients, one blood sample was taken before SBRT and one after, so the study sequenced some 40 samples in total. This study profiled peripheral blood TCR beta repertoires from stage I NSCLC patients before and after stereotactic body radiotherapy and linked the repertoires to distant failure. Concurrent therapy was not administered to any patient alongside SBRT. About 5 patients had oligometastatic NSCLC after surgical resection of the primary tumor, and 13 to 15 had newly diagnosed primary stage I lung tumors. Using image-guided IMRT or VMAT, SBRT was delivered in 3 to 5 fractions at a biologically effective dose of at least 100 Gy. Every patient was deemed medically inoperable, about a dozen because of comorbidities and roughly 7 because they refused surgery. Distant metastases were developed by four of the 19 patients after SBRT, at a median of 7 months, whereas no significant progression was observed in the other 15 patients. Overall results and qualifications from the work: TRBV and TRBJ usage frequencies reportedly differed by metastasis status, in two V genes at baseline and in nine V and two J genes after SBRT. The small cohort and short follow-up limited the study, so independent validation of the findings is needed. A decrease in unique TCR clone counts was observed after SBRT (median around 10,000 before versus several thousand after; Wilcoxon paired P=0.011). No adjustment for multiple comparisons was applied to any of the reported P values. Post-SBRT Shannon entropy and its change from baseline were lower in patients who developed distant metastases; baseline Shannon entropy was not associated with metastases. No determination of tumor specificity was made for expanded TCR clones.

The TCR beta CDR3 region was amplified from genomic DNA by two rounds of multiplex PCR. The first PCR round used primers specific to each TRBV and TRBJ gene, and the primer sequences were filed in Chinese patent CN105087789A. Universal primers were used in the second PCR round. The Roche High Pure PCR Template Preparation Kit was used to extract genomic DNA from frozen PBMCs. An Illumina HiSeq 3000 was used to sequence the libraries paired-end with 151 bp reads. In the authors' own workflow: CutAdapt was used to discard raw reads that did not contain the multiplex PCR primer sequences. High-quality paired reads were merged into contigs with PEAR. By aligning each contig to reference sequences, MiXCR assigned the TRB V, D and J gene segments to that contig. To remove sequencing errors, CDR3 sequences were clustered according to base quality and sequence similarity. Shannon entropy normalized by the natural log of productive TCR sequence number was used as the measure of diversity. To get clonality, Shannon entropy was divided by the natural log of the number of unique clonotypes, and that result was subtracted from one. The Youden index of ROC curves was used to select progression-free survival cut-offs for repertoire metrics, and analyses were performed in R 3.5.3. TCRdb's own reprocessing of the public reads used fastp at Q25 and MiXCR and kept productive beta chains. Each CDR3 protein gets just one entry, which takes the most common genes and DNA from the rows behind it. TCRdb, not the original authors, processed these V and J calls. The sample table contains approximately 17,000 distinct CDR3 sequences; only one count was recorded for about 47% of them. The ten most abundant clones make up approximately 40% of the sample.

A history of other malignancies or of prior chemotherapy or radiotherapy was absent in all patients, and node-negative disease was shown on CT and PET/CT in all patients. At each of the two time points, about 6 milliliters of peripheral venous blood were collected into EDTA tubes. Ficoll-Paque Plus density-gradient centrifugation was used to isolate PBMCs. Right after collection, samples were kept at -80 degrees C until analysis. The sample in question was PBMCs, obtained before or after stereotactic body radiation therapy (not recorded which). The TCR sequence derives from a donor at least 50 years old with non-small cell lung cancer.

The DNA sequence is as follows: TGCGCCAGCCAGGTACACACTAGCACAGATACGCAGTATTTT. Translation gives CASQVHTSTDTQYF. The V and J segments used are TRBV5-1 and TRBJ2-3; no confident D gene assignment can be made. Relative to germline, V is 7 bases shorter and J is 0 bases shorter, with 12 bases between their ends. As encoded in the germline V gene, CDR1 is SGHRS while CDR2 is YFSETQ. Measured from the cysteine to the phenylalanine, the CDR3 is 14 residues long. CDR3 DNA only is kept here, 42 bases in frame from base 1. With all but the CDR3 taken from the reference TRBV5-1 and TRBJ2-3 genes, the full variable domain is: KAGVTQTPRYLIKTRGQQVTLSCSPISGHRSVSWYQQTPGQGLQFLFEYFSETQRNKGNFPGRFSGRQFSNSRSEMNVSTLELGDSALYLCASQVHTSTDTQYFGPGTRLTVL.